The clone carrying this TCR beta chain showed up just a few times. This sample is part of a study of T-cell reconstitution after alpha-beta-depleted transplantation in children. Construction of the TCRbeta library involved unique molecular identifiers. TCRdb reanalysed the PCR reads using MiXCR and keeps one entry per CDR3 protein. Counted here are just under 550,000 distinct CDR3 sequences, approximately 16% occurring once; the ten biggest clones make up 3.3%. The material was PBMCs from the stem cell graft donor, obtained from the stem cell graft. This clonotype was sampled from a human donor who donated a stem cell graft to a child with acute lymphoblastic leukemia.

CDR3 protein: CASNGAGESRNEQFF. CDR3 nucleotide sequence: TGCGCCAGCAACGGGGCGGGAGAGTCGAGGAATGAGCAGTTCTTC. V gene TRBV5-1 combines with J gene TRBJ2-1; 7 bases are a match to TRBD2. The germline V gene has CDR1 SGHRS and CDR2 YFSETQ. This CDR3 has 15 residues. V lost 6 bases and J lost 7; bases outside the gene matches: 13.